Listed here are 3 T cell receptor beta chains from one sample, sequenced in a study of early T cells in non-severe SARS-CoV-2 infection. TCRdb re-called the 5' RACE reads with MiXCR, one entry per CDR3 protein. The sample shows more than 85,000 distinct CDR3 sequences, roughly 12% of them seen only once. The source material was whole blood, sampled at baseline. All receptors derive from an adult who was a healthcare worker with PCR-confirmed SARS-CoV-2 infection or an uninfected control (not recorded which).

The V and J genes are TRBV30 and TRBJ2-2; D unclear. V was clipped by 4 bases and J by 5 bases, with 11 bases between them. The CDR3 extends over 13 amino acids. Per germline, CDR1 GTSNPN and CDR2 SVGIG (reference sequence). The CDR3 DNA is TGTGCCTGGACTCTCGGAGTGACCGGGGAGCTGTTTTTT. As protein: CAWTLGVTGELFF.

This chain joins TRBV12-3 or TRBV12-4 and TRBJ2-1; D gene ambiguous. This CDR3 has 18 amino acids. V gave up 4 bases and J gave up 3 bases, with 22 bases separating them. The CDR3 DNA reads as TGTGCCAGCAGTTCCCTCATAGCCCAGCGAGCTCACTACAATGAGCAGTTCTTC. It is translated as CASSSLIAQRAHYNEQFF.

The rearrangement joins TRBV20-1 to TRBJ2-7, with D possibly matching TRBD2 (6 bases). The germline V gene encodes CDR1 DFQATT and CDR2 SNEGSKA (reference sequence). The V end was cut by 4 bases, the J end by 4 bases, with 17 bases between. The CDR3 loop spans 14 amino acids. The CDR3: CSANQGLAGYEQYF. CDR3 in DNA: TGCAGTGCTAACCAGGGACTTGCCGGGTACGAGCAGTACTTC.